This TCR beta chain was profiled in a study of blood T cells in healthy people across ages. Each individual donor underwent a draw of 8.5 to 10 milliliters of peripheral blood. The study isolated at least 6.5 million PBMCs from each sample. Study results and caveats: Higher diversity and more naive CD4+ cells were features of long-lived donors, compared to aged donors. Bulk PBMC profiling left naive and antigen-experienced comparisons inconclusive.

The CDR3 is made up of 15 amino acids. Trimming pared 7 bases from V and 2 bases from J, leaving 16 bases between. The germline V gene encodes CDR1 SNHLY and CDR2 FYNNEI. A word on this clonotype: Its antigen is as yet unknown.

With a J-beta primer mix and a sample-barcoded 5' primer, a second PCR ran about 6 to 11 cycles. TCRdb recomputed calls from the 5' RACE reads with MiXCR, one row per CDR3 protein. The sample consists of about 1.7 million distinct CDR3 sequences, about 28% of them appearing once. The J gene is TRBJ2-3, the V gene TRBV2, with D tentatively TRBD2 (7 bases). This clonotype originated in a woman in her twenties or thirties in good health. Sequences were obtained from blood. The CDR3 is CASMARGQNTDTQYF. CDR3 in DNA: TGTGCCAGCATGGCGCGGGGGCAAAACACAGATACGCAGTATTTT.